Sequencing of this T cell receptor (beta chain) was carried out in a study of T-cell reconstitution after alpha-beta-depleted transplantation in children. The TCRbeta library incorporated unique molecular identifiers. TCRdb re-called the PCR reads through MiXCR, storing one row per CDR3 protein. The table has 450,000 to 700,000 distinct CDR3 sequences, 25% to 30% seen once; the top ten hold under 45%. V lost 6 bases and J lost 10; bases outside the gene matches: 2. This CDR3 comprises 11 residues. Study results and caveats: Most T-cell counts and diversity one year after the transplant came from T cells that were newly produced.

Note on this clonotype: Its target is unknown.

The rearrangement links TRBV12-3 or TRBV12-4 to TRBJ2-1; 8 bases are shared with TRBD1. This clonotype was obtained from a boy in the first two years of life with Wiskott-Aldrich syndrome, due to receive a stem cell transplant. The sample here was PBMCs, taken before TCRalphabeta/CD19-depleted stem cell transplant. CDR3 region: CASRDRVEQFF. Here the CDR3 DNA reads TGTGCCAGCAGGGACAGGGTGGAGCAGTTCTTC.